Listed below are T cell receptor beta chains from one sample, sequenced in a study of beta chain features in type 1 diabetes. This table comes from immunoSEQ multiplex PCR, and its TCRdb copy is limited to in-frame clones, with some not included. In the table there are around 710,000 clones, roughly 12% of which are singletons. Sequencing was performed on naive CD4+ T cells from blood. The receptor source for this set is a man aged 25-45 years with type 1 diabetes. Each CDR3 is given with its conserved first and last residue. The D gene is left open where the match is weak. Some rows have no size entry. The others give once, few or many, or a class for an expanded clone.

V gene	J gene	D gene	clone size	CDR3 DNA	CDR3 protein
TRBV7-2	TRBJ2-4	TRBD2	few	TGTGCCAGCAGCTTAGACTGGACTAGAGTGAACATTCAGTACTTC	CASSLDWTRVNIQYF
TRBV7-9	TRBJ1-5	-	-	TGTGCCAGCAGCCAAACCCAGGGAACCGAGGAAGGCAATCAGCCCCAGCATTTT	CASSQTQGTEEGNQPQHF
TRBV28	TRBJ1-5	-	-	TGTGCCAGCAGTCGGGGTGGCAATCAGCCCCAGCATTTT	CASSRGGNQPQHF
TRBV7-2	TRBJ2-3	-	-	TGTGCCAGCAGCTTATCGGGTTTGGATACGCAGTATTTT	CASSLSGLDTQYF
TRBV30	TRBJ1-6	-	-	TGTGCCTGGAGTGTTACTGGCAATTCACCCCTCCACTTT	CAWSVTGNSPLHF
TRBV5-8	TRBJ1-1	TRBD1	few	TGTGCCAGCAGCTTGGACAGGGGGATGAACACTGAAGCTTTCTTT	CASSLDRGMNTEAFF
TRBV7-9	TRBJ1-2	-	-	TGTGCCAGCAGCTCTAGGATTGGGTATGGCTACACCTTC	CASSSRIGYGYTF
TRBV5-1	TRBJ2-3	TRBD1	-	TGCGCCAGCAGCTGGACAGGTACAACAGATACGCAGTATTTT	CASSWTGTTDTQYF
TRBV9	TRBJ1-3	-	few	TGTGCCAGCAGCGTAGATGTTGGAAACACCATATATTTT	CASSVDVGNTIYF
TRBV7-2	TRBJ1-2	-	few	TGTGCCAGCAGCCGGGGGGCTGACTATGGCTACACCTTC	CASSRGADYGYTF
TRBV15	TRBJ1-5	-	few	TGTGCCACCAGCAGAGAGCGCGGTCATCAGCCCCAGCATTTT	CATSRERGHQPQHF
TRBV30	TRBJ1-2	TRBD1	-	TGTGCCTGGCGCCTCGGACAGGGCCATGGCTACACCTTC	CAWRLGQGHGYTF